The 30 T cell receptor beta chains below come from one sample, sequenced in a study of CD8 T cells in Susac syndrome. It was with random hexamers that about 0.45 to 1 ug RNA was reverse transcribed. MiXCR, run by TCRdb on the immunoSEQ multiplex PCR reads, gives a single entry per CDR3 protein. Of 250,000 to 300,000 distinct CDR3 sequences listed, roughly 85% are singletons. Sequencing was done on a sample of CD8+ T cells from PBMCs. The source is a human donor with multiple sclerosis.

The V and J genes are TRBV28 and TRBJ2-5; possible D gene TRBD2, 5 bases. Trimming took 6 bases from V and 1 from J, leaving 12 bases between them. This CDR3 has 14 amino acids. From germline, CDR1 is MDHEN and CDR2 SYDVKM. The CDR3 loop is CASSYGLAQETQYF. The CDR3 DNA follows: TGTGCCAGCAGCTATGGACTGGCCCAAGAGACCCAGTACTTC. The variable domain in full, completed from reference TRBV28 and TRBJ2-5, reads DVKVTQSSRYLVKRTGEKVFLECVQDMDHENMFWYRQDPGLGLRLIYFSYDVKMKEKGDIPEGYSVSREKKERFSLILESASTNQTSMYLCASSYGLAQETQYFGPGTRLLVL.

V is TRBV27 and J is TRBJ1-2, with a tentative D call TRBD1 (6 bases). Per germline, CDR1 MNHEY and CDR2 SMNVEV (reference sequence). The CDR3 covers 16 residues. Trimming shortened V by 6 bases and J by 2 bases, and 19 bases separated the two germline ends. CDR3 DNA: TGTGCCAGCAGCCCCCTCTGGGACACTTTGAACTATGGCTACACCTTC. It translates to CASSPLWDTLNYGYTF.

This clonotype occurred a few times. The CDR3 bases are TGTGCCAGCAGCAGGACAGTCTCCTACGAGCAGTACTTC. This translates into CASSRTVSYEQYF. The chain is built from TRBV21-1 and TRBJ2-7; the D segment call TRBD1 is taken from the table without a DNA check. TRBV21-1 is termed a pseudogene. The CDR3 has 13 residues.

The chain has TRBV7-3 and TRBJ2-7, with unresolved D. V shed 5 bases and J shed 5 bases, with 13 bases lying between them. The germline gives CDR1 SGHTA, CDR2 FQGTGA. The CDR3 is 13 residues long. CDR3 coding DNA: TGTGCCAGCAGCGTGGGTGCGTTCAACGAGCAGTACTTC. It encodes CASSVGAFNEQYF.

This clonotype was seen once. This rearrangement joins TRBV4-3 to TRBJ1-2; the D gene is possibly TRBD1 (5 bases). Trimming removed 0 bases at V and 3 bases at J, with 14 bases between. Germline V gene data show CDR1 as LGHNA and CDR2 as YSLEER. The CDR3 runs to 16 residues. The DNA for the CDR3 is TGCGCCAGCAGCCAAGAGAGGGGTCGCTGTGACTATGGCTACACCTTC. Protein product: CASSQERGRCDYGYTF.

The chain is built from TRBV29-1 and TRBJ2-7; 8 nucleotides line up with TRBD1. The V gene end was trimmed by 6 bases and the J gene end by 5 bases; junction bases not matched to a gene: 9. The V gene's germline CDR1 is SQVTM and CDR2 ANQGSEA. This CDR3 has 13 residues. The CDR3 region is CSVKTGAAHEQYF. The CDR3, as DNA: TGCAGCGTCAAGACAGGGGCGGCCCACGAGCAGTACTTC.

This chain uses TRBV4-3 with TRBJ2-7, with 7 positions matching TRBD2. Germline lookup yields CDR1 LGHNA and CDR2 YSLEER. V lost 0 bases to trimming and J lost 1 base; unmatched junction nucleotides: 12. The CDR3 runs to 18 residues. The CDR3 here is CASSQDSGGRKGSYEQYF. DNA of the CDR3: TGCGCCAGCAGCCAAGATTCCGGGGGGAGAAAGGGATCCTACGAGCAGTACTTC.

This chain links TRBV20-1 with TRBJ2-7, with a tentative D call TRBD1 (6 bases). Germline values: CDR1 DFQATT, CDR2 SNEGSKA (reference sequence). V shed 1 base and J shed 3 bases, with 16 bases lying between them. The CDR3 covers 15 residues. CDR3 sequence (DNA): TGCAGTGCTAGAGCGTCGACAGGCGATTTCTACGAGCAGTACTTC. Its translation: CSARASTGDFYEQYF.

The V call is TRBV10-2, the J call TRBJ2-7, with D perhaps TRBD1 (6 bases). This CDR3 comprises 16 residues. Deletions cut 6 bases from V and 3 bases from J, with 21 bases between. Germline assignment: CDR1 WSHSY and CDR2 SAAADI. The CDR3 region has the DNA TGCGCCAGCAGGGTCAGCCCGGGACCAGGGGTCTACGAGCAGTACTTC. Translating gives CASRVSPGPGVYEQYF.

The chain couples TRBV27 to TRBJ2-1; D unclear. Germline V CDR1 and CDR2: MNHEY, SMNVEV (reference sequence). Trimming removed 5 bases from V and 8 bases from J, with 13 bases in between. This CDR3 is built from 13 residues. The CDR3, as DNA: TGTGCCAGCAGTCCTACTAACTCGGATGAGCAGTTCTTC. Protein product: CASSPTNSDEQFF.

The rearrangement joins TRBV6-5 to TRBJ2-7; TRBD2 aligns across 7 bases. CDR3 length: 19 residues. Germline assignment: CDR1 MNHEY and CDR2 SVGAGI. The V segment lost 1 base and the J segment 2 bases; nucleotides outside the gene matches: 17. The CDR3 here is CASSYLGRALLLRPYEQYF. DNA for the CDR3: TGTGCCAGCAGTTACTTGGGGAGGGCCCTCTTACTCCGTCCCTACGAGCAGTACTTC.

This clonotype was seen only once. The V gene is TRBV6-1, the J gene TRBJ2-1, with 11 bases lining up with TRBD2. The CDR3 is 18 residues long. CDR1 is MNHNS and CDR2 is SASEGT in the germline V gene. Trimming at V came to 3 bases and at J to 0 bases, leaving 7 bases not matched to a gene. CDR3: CASSDMGLAESSYNEQFF. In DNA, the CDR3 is TGTGCCAGCAGTGACATGGGACTAGCGGAAAGCTCCTACAATGAGCAGTTCTTC.

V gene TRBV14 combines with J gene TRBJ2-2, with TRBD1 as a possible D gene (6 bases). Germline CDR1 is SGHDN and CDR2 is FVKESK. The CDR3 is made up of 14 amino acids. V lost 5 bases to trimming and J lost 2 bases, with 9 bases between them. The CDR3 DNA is TGTGCCAGCAGCACAGGGTTTAACACCGGGGAGCTGTTTTTT. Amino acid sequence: CASSTGFNTGELFF.

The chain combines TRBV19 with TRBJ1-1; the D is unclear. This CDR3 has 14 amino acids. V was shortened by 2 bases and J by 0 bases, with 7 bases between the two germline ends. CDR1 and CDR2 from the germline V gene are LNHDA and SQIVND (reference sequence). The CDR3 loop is CASSIRELNTEAFF. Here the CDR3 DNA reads TGTGCCAGTAGTATAAGGGAGTTGAACACTGAAGCTTTCTTT.

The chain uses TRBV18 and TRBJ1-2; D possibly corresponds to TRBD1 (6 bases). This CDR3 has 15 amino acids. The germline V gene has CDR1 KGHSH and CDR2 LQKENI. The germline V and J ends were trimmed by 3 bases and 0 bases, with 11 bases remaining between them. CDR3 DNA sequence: TGTGCCAGCTCACCGAAGGACAGAGCTAACTATGGCTACACCTTC. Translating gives CASSPKDRANYGYTF.

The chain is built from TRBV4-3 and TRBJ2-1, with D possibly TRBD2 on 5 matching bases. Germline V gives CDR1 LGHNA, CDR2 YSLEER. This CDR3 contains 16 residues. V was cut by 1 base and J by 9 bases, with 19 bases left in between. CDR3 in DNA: TGCGCCAGCAGCCAAGGGTCTAGCTCGGTGGTTAGTGAGCAGTTCTTC. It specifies CASSQGSSSVVSEQFF.

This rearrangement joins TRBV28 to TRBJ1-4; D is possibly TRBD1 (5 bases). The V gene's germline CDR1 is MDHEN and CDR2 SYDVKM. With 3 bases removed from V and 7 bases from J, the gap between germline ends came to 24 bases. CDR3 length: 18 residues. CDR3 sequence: CASSLNSALLGHIEKLFF. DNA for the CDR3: TGTGCCAGCAGTTTGAACAGCGCCCTCCTCGGACATATTGAAAAACTGTTTTTT.

The CDR3 reads CASSQAPGQGIEAFF. CDR3 in DNA: TGCGCCAGCAGCCAGGCTCCGGGACAGGGGATTGAAGCTTTCTTT. The J gene is TRBJ1-1, the V gene TRBV4-1, with 10 bases matching TRBD1. The CDR3 length is 15 residues. Trimming cost V 3 bases and J 7 bases; bases outside gene matches: 8. Germline-derived CDR1 and CDR2 are MGHRA and YSYEKL.

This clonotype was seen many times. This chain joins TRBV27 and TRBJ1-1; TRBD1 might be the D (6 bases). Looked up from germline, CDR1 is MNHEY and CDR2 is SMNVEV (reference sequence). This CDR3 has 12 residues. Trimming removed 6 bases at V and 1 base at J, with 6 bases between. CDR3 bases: TGTGCCAGCAGGACAGGGAACACTGAAGCTTTCTTT. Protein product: CASRTGNTEAFF.

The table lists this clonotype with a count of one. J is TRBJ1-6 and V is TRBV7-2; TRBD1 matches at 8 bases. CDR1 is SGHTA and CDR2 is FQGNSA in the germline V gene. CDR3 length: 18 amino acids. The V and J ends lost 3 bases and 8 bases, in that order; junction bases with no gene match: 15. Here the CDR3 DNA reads TGTGCCAGCAGCTTGTTAGGGCTCAGGGGGCTGGTAGATTCACCCCTCCACTTT. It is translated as CASSLLGLRGLVDSPLHF.

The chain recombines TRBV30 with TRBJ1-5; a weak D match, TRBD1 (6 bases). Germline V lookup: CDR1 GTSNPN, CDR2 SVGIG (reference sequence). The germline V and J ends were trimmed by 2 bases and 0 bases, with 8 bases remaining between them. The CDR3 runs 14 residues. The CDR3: CAWSSDSSNQPQHF. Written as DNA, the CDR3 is TGTGCCTGGAGTTCGGACAGTAGCAATCAGCCCCAGCATTTT.

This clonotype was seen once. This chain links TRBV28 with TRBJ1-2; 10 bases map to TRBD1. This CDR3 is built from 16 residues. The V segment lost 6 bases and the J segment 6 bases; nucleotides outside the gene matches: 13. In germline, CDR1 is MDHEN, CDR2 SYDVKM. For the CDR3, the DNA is TGTGCCAGCAGCGAAACCCGGGACAGGGGCAGCGATGGCTACACCTTC. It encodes CASSETRDRGSDGYTF.

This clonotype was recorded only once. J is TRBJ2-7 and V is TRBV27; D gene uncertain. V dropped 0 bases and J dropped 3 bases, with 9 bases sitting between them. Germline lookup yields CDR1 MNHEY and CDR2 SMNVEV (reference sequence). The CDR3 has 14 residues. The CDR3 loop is CASSLSEANYEQYF. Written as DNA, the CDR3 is TGTGCCAGCAGTTTATCTGAAGCGAACTACGAGCAGTACTTC.

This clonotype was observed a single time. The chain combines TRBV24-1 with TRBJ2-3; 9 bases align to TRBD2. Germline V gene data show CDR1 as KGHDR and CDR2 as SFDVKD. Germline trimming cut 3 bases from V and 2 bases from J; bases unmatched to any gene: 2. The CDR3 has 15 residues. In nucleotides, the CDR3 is TGTGCCACCAGTGATCCTAGCGGGAACACAGATACGCAGTATTTT. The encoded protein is CATSDPSGNTDTQYF.

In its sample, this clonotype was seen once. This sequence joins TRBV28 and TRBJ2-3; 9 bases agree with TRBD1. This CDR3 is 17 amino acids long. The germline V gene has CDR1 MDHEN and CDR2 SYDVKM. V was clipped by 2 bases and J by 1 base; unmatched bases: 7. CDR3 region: CASSLGVGDRGTDTQYF. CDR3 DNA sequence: TGTGCCAGCAGTTTAGGGGTTGGGGACAGGGGCACAGATACGCAGTATTTT.

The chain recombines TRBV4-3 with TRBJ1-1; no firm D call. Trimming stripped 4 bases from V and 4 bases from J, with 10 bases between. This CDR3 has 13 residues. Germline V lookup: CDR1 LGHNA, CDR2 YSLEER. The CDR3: CASSLGISTEAFF. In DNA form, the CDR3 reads TGCGCCAGCAGCCTAGGGATTTCCACTGAAGCTTTCTTT.

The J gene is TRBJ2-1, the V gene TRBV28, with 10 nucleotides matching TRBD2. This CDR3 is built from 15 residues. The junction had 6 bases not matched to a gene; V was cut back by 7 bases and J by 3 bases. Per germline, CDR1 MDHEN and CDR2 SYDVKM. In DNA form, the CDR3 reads TGTGCCAGCACTCACCGGACTAGCGGCTACAATGAGCAGTTCTTC. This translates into CASTHRTSGYNEQFF.

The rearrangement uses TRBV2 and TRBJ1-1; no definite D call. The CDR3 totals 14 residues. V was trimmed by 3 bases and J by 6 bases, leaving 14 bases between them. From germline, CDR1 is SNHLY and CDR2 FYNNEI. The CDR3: CASSEAIGIPEAFF. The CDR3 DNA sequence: TGTGCCAGCAGTGAGGCGATTGGGATCCCTGAAGCTTTCTTT.

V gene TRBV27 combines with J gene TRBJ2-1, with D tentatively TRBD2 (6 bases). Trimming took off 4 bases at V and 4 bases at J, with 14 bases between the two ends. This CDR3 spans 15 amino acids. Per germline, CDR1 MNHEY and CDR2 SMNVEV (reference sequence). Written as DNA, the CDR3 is TGTGCCAGCAGTTACGCTAGCGTGGAATACAATGAGCAGTTCTTC. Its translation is CASSYASVEYNEQFF.

This CDR3 is CASSPARSAFF. Here the CDR3 DNA reads TGTGCCAGCAGCCCCGCTCGGAGCGCTTTCTTT. The J gene is TRBJ1-1, the V gene TRBV28; D ambiguous. The ends were cut back, 6 bases at V and 11 bases at J, with 13 bases in the middle. CDR1 MDHEN and CDR2 SYDVKM come from the germline V gene. The length of the CDR3 is 11 residues. Supplemented by reference TRBV28 and TRBJ1-1, the full variable domain reads DVKVTQSSRYLVKRTGEKVFLECVQDMDHENMFWYRQDPGLGLRLIYFSYDVKMKEKGDIPEGYSVSREKKERFSLILESASTNQTSMYLCASSPARSAFFGQGTRLTVV.